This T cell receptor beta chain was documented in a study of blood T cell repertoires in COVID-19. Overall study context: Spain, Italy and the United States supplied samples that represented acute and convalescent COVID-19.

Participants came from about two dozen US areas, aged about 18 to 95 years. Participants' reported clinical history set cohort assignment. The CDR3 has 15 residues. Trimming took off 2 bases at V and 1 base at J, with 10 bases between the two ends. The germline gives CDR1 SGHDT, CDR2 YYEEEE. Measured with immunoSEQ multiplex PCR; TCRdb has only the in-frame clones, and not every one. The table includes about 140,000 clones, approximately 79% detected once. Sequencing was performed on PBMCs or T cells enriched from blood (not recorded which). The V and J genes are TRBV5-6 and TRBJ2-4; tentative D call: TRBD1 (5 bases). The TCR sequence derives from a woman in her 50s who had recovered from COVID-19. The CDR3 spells CASSLPGPAKNIQYF. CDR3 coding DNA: TGTGCCAGCAGCTTACCAGGGCCGGCCAAAAACATTCAGTACTTC. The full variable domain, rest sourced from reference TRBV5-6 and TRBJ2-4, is DAGVTQSPTHLIKTRGQQVTLRCSPKSGHDTVSWYQQALGQGPQFIFQYYEEEERQRGNFPDRFSGHQFPNYSSELNVNALLLGDSALYLCASSLPGPAKNIQYFGAGTRLSVL.